This T cell receptor beta chain was sequenced during a study of T cells in localized non-small cell lung cancer. This CDR3 region has 15 residues. Germline CDR1 and CDR2: SQVTM and ANQGSEA. V dropped 3 bases and J dropped 5; count of bases not matched to a gene: 10. Libraries were prepared by immunoSEQ multiplex PCR; TCRdb keeps only in-frame clonotypes and omits some of them. The data hold tens of thousands of clones, with roughly 86% observed a single time. This clonotype originated in a man between 40 and 70 years old with stage I squamous cell lung carcinoma. The sample in question was peripheral blood, obtained before any cancer treatment. The chain employs TRBV29-1 and TRBJ1-2; 9 bases are shared with TRBD1. In DNA form, the CDR3 reads TGCAGCGTTGACGGGGACAGGGAGGCGGTTTATGGCTACACCTTC. It encodes CSVDGDREAVYGYTF.